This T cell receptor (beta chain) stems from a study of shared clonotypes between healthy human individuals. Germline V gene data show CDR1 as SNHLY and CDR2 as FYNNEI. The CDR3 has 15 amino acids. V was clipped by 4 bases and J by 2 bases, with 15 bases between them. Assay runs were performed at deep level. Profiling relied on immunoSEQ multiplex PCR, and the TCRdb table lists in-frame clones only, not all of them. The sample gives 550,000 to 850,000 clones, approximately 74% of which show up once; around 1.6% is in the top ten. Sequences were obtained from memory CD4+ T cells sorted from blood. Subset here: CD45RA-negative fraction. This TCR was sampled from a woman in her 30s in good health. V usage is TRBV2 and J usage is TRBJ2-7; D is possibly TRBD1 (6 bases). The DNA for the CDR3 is TGTGCCAGCAGTGTCGGAACAGGGAACGCCTACGAGCAGTACTTC. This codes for CASSVGTGNAYEQYF.